The 27 T cell receptor beta chains below were found in one sample sequenced in a study of blood T cell repertoires in COVID-19. Here immunoSEQ multiplex PCR was the method, and the copy in TCRdb shows in-frame clones only, minus some. Among some 20,000 clones listed, roughly nine tenths were seen once. The sample consisted of peripheral blood. These receptor sequences come from a human donor in a cohort sampled during active COVID-19.

The chain has TRBV11-2 and TRBJ2-1; a possible D gene is TRBD2 (6 bases). Germline V lookup: CDR1 SGHAT, CDR2 FQNNGV. The CDR3 length is 15 residues. Trimming removed 3 bases from V and 4 bases from J, with 13 bases in between. CDR3 protein: CASSFWRDSYNEQFF. The DNA of the CDR3 is TGTGCCAGCAGCTTTTGGCGGGATTCTTACAATGAGCAGTTCTTC.

This clone came up once. CDR3 nucleotides: TGTGCCAGCAGCCAAGCGGCGGGAGAGACAGATACGCAGTATTTT. It encodes CASSQAAGETDTQYF. V and J are TRBV14 and TRBJ2-3; 7 bases are a match to TRBD2. The trim removed 1 base at V and 3 bases at J, leaving 4 bases unmatched. Germline lookup yields CDR1 SGHDN and CDR2 FVKESK. This CDR3 is built from 15 residues.

This chain uses TRBV19 with TRBJ1-1; D perhaps matches TRBD1 (6 bases). Trimming cost V 5 bases and J 1 base, with 17 bases left between them. CDR1 is LNHDA and CDR2 is SQIVND in the germline V gene (reference sequence). The CDR3 runs to 16 residues. CDR3 sequence: CASSATGFGGNTEAFF. CDR3 coding DNA: TGTGCCAGTAGTGCTACAGGGTTCGGAGGGAACACTGAAGCTTTCTTT.

This clone was seen a single time. V and J are TRBV3-1 (or the pseudogene TRBV3-2) and TRBJ1-1; D is undetermined. The germline V gene encodes CDR1 LGHDT and CDR2 YNNKEL (reference sequence). The V gene lost 1 base and the J gene lost 4 bases, with 10 bases spanning the gap. CDR3 length: 14 amino acids. CDR3 residues: CASSQVRSGTEAFF. The DNA of the CDR3 is TGTGCCAGCAGCCAAGTCAGGTCAGGCACTGAAGCTTTCTTT.

Only one count was recorded for this clone. The chain combines TRBV19 with TRBJ2-1, with 8 bases matching TRBD1. The germline V gene has CDR1 LNHDA and CDR2 SQIVND (reference sequence). J gave up 3 bases and V 6 bases, and 13 bases lay outside the gene matches. The CDR3 length is 17 residues. This CDR3 is CASRPGQGGMVYNEQFF. The CDR3 DNA reads TGTGCCAGTAGACCAGGACAGGGTGGTATGGTCTACAATGAGCAGTTCTTC.

This CDR3 is CAIRKRDSSSNYGYTF. In DNA, the CDR3 is TGTGCCATCCGCAAACGGGACAGCTCTTCTAACTATGGCTACACCTTC. The V and J genes are TRBV10-3 and TRBJ1-2; 7 nucleotides agree with TRBD1. The CDR3 sequence is 16 residues long. The germline CDR1 and CDR2 sequences are ENHRY and SYGVKD. Trimming cost V 8 bases and J 0 bases; bases outside gene matches: 12.

The rearrangement joins TRBV4-1 to TRBJ2-2, with 13 positions matching TRBD2. The CDR3 loop spans 21 amino acids. J gave up 0 bases and V 1 base, and 11 bases lay outside the gene matches. CDR1 is MGHRA and CDR2 is YSYEKL in the germline V gene. The CDR3 loop reads CASSQARMGLAGPANTGELFF. CDR3 coding DNA: TGCGCCAGCAGCCAAGCCCGAATGGGACTAGCGGGACCGGCGAACACCGGGGAGCTGTTTTTT.

The chain recombines TRBV28 with TRBJ1-2; D unclear. The CDR3 has 12 residues. V was cut by 7 bases and J by 2 bases, with 8 bases left in between. CDR1 MDHEN and CDR2 SYDVKM come from the germline V gene. The CDR3 is CASIERNYGYTF. For the CDR3, the DNA is TGTGCCAGCATTGAGAGAAACTATGGCTACACCTTC.

The genes are TRBV30 and TRBJ2-2, with TRBD2 identical over 8 bases. Germline V gene sequence: CDR1 GTSNPN, CDR2 SVGIG (reference sequence). This CDR3 is built from 15 residues. Trimming cost V 2 bases and J 3 bases; bases outside gene matches: 5. CDR3 residues: CAWSLLAADTGELFF. CDR3 in DNA: TGTGCCTGGAGTCTACTAGCGGCGGACACCGGGGAGCTGTTTTTT.

The V call is TRBV6-2 or TRBV6-3, the J call TRBJ2-1; 8 bases fit TRBD2. The germline V gene encodes CDR1 MNHEY and CDR2 SVGEGT. The trim removed 2 bases at V and 3 bases at J, leaving 0 bases unmatched. The CDR3 loop spans 14 amino acids. CDR3 in DNA: TGTGCCAGCAGTTACCGGGAGGGCTACAATGAGCAGTTCTTC. Amino acids: CASSYREGYNEQFF.

The chain uses TRBV5-1 and TRBJ2-1; 9 bases align to TRBD2. Looked up from germline, CDR1 is SGHRS and CDR2 is YFSETQ. V gave up 0 bases and J gave up 4 bases; unmatched junction bases: 5. There are 16 residues in the CDR3. CDR3 sequence: CASSLVLTSGYNEQFF. The CDR3 region has the DNA TGCGCCAGCAGCTTGGTTTTGACTAGCGGATACAATGAGCAGTTCTTC.

This rearrangement joins TRBV2 to TRBJ2-1; 9 bases line up with TRBD2. Per germline, CDR1 SNHLY and CDR2 FYNNEI. This CDR3 has 14 amino acids. Trimming at V came to 0 bases and at J to 10 bases, leaving 4 bases not matched to a gene. The CDR3 nucleotides are TGTGCCAGCAGTGAAGCTAGCGGGAGAGGAGAGCAGTTCTTC. Its translation is CASSEASGRGEQFF.

The chain carries TRBV5-1 and TRBJ2-2, with D tentatively TRBD1 (6 bases). The germline V gene has CDR1 SGHRS and CDR2 YFSETQ. The V end was cut by 2 bases, the J end by 3 bases, with 8 bases between. The CDR3 runs 14 residues. CDR3 amino acids: CASSFRGDTGELFF. CDR3 DNA sequence: TGCGCCAGCAGCTTCAGGGGAGACACCGGGGAGCTGTTTTTT.

V usage is TRBV4-1 and J usage is TRBJ2-1, with D perhaps matching TRBD2 (7 bases). The CDR3 totals 18 residues. V lost 1 base and J lost 4, with 20 bases in between. Per germline, CDR1 MGHRA and CDR2 YSYEKL. CDR3 sequence: CASSQGVGGASGYNEQFF. The CDR3 DNA reads as TGCGCCAGCAGCCAAGGGGTTGGGGGGGCGTCAGGGTACAATGAGCAGTTCTTC.

A few counts support this clone. The V gene is TRBV4-1, the J gene TRBJ2-3; the match to TRBD2 covers 14 bases. There are 18 residues in the CDR3. CDR1 MGHRA and CDR2 YSYEKL come from the germline V gene. The junction had 9 bases not matched to a gene; V was cut back by 4 bases and J by 3 bases. CDR3 loop: CASSPWGTSGSGTDTQYF. The CDR3 DNA reads as TGCGCCAGCAGCCCATGGGGGACTAGCGGGAGTGGGACAGATACGCAGTATTTT.

The count of this clone is one. V usage is TRBV7-8 and J usage is TRBJ1-5, with 7 bases matching TRBD1. The CDR3 length is 17 residues. V trimming: 3 bases; J trimming: 7 bases; junction bases outside the gene matches: 15. Germline CDR1 and CDR2: SGHVS and FQNEAQ. In nucleotides, the CDR3 is TGTGCCAGCAGCTTGCAAACTGGCAGGGGGATCGGCCAGCCCCAGCATTTT. It encodes CASSLQTGRGIGQPQHF. Full variable domain (missing parts from reference TRBV7-8 and TRBJ1-5): GAGVSQSPRYKVAKRGQDVALRCDPISGHVSLFWYQQALGQGPEFLTYFQNEAQLDKSGLPSDRFFAERPEGSVSTLKIQRTQQEDSAVYLCASSLQTGRGIGQPQHFGDGTRLSIL.

This chain connects TRBV29-1 to TRBJ2-6; D might be TRBD1 (5 bases). Germline V gene data show CDR1 as SQVTM and CDR2 as ANQGSEA. Deletions cut 6 bases from V and 1 base from J, with 10 bases between. The length of the CDR3 is 14 residues. The DNA for the CDR3 is TGCAGCGTGTTACAGGTTTCTGGGGCCAACGTCCTGACTTTC. It codes for CSVLQVSGANVLTF.

CDR3 nucleotide sequence: TGTGCCTGGAGTGTAGTACTTGGAAACACCATATATTTT. This codes for CAWSVVLGNTIYF. V gene TRBV30 combines with J gene TRBJ1-3; no definite D call. With 0 bases removed from V and 3 bases from J, the gap between germline ends came to 6 bases. Germline lookup yields CDR1 GTSNPN and CDR2 SVGIG (reference sequence). The CDR3 sequence is 13 residues long.

CDR3 residues: CASSPGTGKYGYTF. Here the CDR3 DNA reads TGTGCCAGCAGTCCCGGGACAGGAAAGTATGGCTACACCTTC. The V gene is TRBV28, the J gene TRBJ1-2; 8 nucleotides line up with TRBD1. This CDR3 is 14 amino acids long. Germline V gene data show CDR1 as MDHEN and CDR2 as SYDVKM. With V trimmed by 5 bases and J by 5 bases, 7 bases remained unmatched.

Only one count was recorded for this clone. Compared with germline, one end of the junction differs, possibly owing to a read error. V is TRBV5-1 and J is TRBJ2-3, with 13 bases matching TRBD2. Looked up from germline, CDR1 is SGHRS and CDR2 is YFSETQ. The CDR3 spans 13 residues. The CDR3: CASSPPGLAGRNF. The CDR3, as DNA: TGCGCCAGCAGCCCGCCGGGACTAGCGGGAAGAAATTTT. Full variable domain (rest looked up from reference TRBV5-1 and TRBJ2-3): KAGVTQTPRYLIKTRGQQVTLSCSPISGHRSVSWYQQTPGQGLQFLFEYFSETQRNKGNFPGRFSGRQFSNSRSEMNVSTLELGDSALYLCASSPPGLAGRNFGPGTRLTVL.

The CDR3 bases are TGTGCCAGCAGCCTACGCCTCCAAGCCTACAATGAGCAGTTCTTC. Encoded protein: CASSLRLQAYNEQFF. The chain joins TRBV21-1 to TRBJ2-1; TRBD2, as called in the table, went unchecked against the DNA. TRBV21-1 is annotated as a pseudogene. This CDR3 is 15 amino acids long.

The gene calls are TRBV7-8 and TRBJ2-5; 11 bases agree with TRBD1. The V and J ends lost 5 bases and 5 bases, in that order; junction bases with no gene match: 4. This CDR3 is 14 amino acids long. Germline values: CDR1 SGHVS, CDR2 FQNEAQ. The CDR3 loop reads CASSLGTGGETQYF. The CDR3 region has the DNA TGTGCCAGCAGCCTCGGGACAGGGGGGGAGACCCAGTACTTC.

The chain couples TRBV6-5 to TRBJ2-7, with D unclear. Germline CDR1 is MNHEY and CDR2 is SVGAGI. V shed 8 bases and J shed 2 bases, with 10 bases lying between them. This CDR3 is 12 amino acids long. CDR3 bases: TGTGCCAGCGGGCACACCACCTACGAGCAGTACTTC. This encodes CASGHTTYEQYF.

This chain uses TRBV2 with TRBJ2-1; no clear D. V lost 5 bases to trimming and J lost 9 bases, with 23 bases between them. CDR1 and CDR2 (germline): SNHLY, FYNNEI. The CDR3 is 16 amino acids. In DNA, the CDR3 is TGTGCCAGCAGTATAGGCCCCGGCGGCTTCCAGACTGAGCAGTTCTTC. Residues: CASSIGPGGFQTEQFF.

CDR3 coding DNA: TGCAGCGTTGACAAGGGGCAGGGAGGATTCTCCTACAATGAGCAGTTCTTC. Its translation is CSVDKGQGGFSYNEQFF. V is TRBV29-1 and J is TRBJ2-1, with D possibly being TRBD2 (6 bases). V was shortened by 3 bases and J by 0 bases, with 18 bases between the two germline ends. In germline, CDR1 is SQVTM, CDR2 ANQGSEA. The CDR3 is made up of 17 amino acids.

The J gene is TRBJ2-1, the V gene TRBV19; 9 bases align to TRBD1. V lost 6 bases to trimming and J lost 3 bases; unmatched junction nucleotides: 6. Germline loops: CDR1 LNHDA, CDR2 SQIVND (reference sequence). The length of the CDR3 is 15 residues. CDR3 in amino acids: CASRTGTGHYNEQFF. CDR3 sequence (DNA): TGTGCCAGTAGAACCGGGACAGGGCACTACAATGAGCAGTTCTTC. Drawing the rest from reference TRBV19 and TRBJ2-1, the complete variable domain is DGGITQSPKYLFRKEGQNVTLSCEQNLNHDAMYWYRQDPGQGLRLIYYSQIVNDFQKGDIAEGYSVSREKKESFPLTVTSAQKNPTAFYLCASRTGTGHYNEQFFGPGTRLTVL.

CDR3 sequence: CASSHTGQGVQPQHF. In DNA, the CDR3 is TGTGCCAGCAGCCACACGGGACAGGGGGTTCAGCCCCAGCATTTT. The chain employs TRBV7-8 and TRBJ1-5; 11 nucleotides agree with TRBD1. From germline, CDR1 is SGHVS and CDR2 FQNEAQ. The CDR3 contains 15 residues. V lost 5 bases to trimming and J lost 6 bases; unmatched junction nucleotides: 6.